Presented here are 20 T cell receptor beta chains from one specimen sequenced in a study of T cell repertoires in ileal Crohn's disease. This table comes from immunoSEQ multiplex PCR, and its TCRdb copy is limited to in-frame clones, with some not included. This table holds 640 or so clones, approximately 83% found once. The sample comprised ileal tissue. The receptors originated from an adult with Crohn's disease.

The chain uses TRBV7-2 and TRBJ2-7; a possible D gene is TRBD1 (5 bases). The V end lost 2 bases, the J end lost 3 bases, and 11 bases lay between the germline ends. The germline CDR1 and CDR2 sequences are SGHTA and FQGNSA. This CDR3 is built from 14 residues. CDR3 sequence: CASSLQGLNYEQYF. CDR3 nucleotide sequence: TGTGCCAGCAGCTTACAGGGATTAAACTACGAGCAGTACTTC.

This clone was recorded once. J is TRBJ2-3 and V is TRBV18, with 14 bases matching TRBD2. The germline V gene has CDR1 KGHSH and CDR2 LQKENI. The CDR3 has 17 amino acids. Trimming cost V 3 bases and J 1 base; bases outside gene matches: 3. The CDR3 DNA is TGTGCCAGCTCACCCCCGGGACTAGCGGGAGGCACAGATACGCAGTATTTT. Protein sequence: CASSPPGLAGGTDTQYF.

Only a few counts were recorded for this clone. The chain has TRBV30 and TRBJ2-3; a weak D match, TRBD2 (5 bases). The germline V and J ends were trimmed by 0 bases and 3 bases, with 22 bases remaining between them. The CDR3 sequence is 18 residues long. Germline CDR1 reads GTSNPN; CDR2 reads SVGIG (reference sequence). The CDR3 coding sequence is TGTGCCTGGAGTGTACTCCCCCAGGTCAGCGGAAAAACAGATACGCAGTATTTT. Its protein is CAWSVLPQVSGKTDTQYF.

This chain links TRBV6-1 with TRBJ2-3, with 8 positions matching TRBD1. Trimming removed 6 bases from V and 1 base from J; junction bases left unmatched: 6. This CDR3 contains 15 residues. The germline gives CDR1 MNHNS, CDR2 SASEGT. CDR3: CASRKDRGGTDTQYF. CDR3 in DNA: TGTGCCAGCAGGAAAGACAGGGGCGGCACAGATACGCAGTATTTT.

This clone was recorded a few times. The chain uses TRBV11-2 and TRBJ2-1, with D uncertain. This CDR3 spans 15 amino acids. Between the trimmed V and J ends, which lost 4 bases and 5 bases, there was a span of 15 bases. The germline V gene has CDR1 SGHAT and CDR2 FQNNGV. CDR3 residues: CASSSDWSKDNEQFF. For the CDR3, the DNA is TGTGCCAGCAGCTCAGACTGGTCCAAAGACAATGAGCAGTTCTTC.

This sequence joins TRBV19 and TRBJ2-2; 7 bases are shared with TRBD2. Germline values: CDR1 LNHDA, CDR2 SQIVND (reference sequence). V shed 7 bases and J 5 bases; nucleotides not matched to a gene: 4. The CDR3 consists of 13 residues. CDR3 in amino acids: CASMLGGTGELFF. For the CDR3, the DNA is TGTGCCAGTATGTTGGGGGGGACCGGGGAGCTGTTTTTT.

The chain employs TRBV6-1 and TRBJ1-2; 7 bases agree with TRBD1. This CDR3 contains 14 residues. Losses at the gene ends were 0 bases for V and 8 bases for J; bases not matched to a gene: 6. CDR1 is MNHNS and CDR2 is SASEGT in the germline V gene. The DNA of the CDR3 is TGTGCCAGCAGTGAAGCAAGGGGGCGTTGGGGCTACACCTTC. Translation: CASSEARGRWGYTF.

The CDR3 reads CASSVDLDGTTDTQYF. The CDR3, as DNA: TGTGCCAGCAGTGTAGACCTAGATGGGACCACAGATACGCAGTATTTT. V is TRBV2 and J is TRBJ2-3; D may match TRBD1 or TRBD2 (5 bases each). Germline V gives CDR1 SNHLY, CDR2 FYNNEI. V lost 4 bases, J lost 2 bases, and 16 bases lay in between. The CDR3 length is 16 residues.

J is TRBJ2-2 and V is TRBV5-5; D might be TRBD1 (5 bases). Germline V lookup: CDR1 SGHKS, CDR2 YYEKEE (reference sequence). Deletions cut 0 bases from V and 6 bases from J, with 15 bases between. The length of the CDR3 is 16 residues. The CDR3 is CASSLDFVGLAGELFF. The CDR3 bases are TGTGCCAGCAGCTTGGATTTTGTGGGGCTAGCCGGGGAGCTGTTTTTT.

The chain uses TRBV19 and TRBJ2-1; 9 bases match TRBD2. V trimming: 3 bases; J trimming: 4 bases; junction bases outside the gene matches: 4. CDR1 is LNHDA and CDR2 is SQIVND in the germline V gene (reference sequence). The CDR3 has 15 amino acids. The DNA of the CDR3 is TGTGCCAGTAGTATGTCGGCGGGAGGGTACAATGAGCAGTTCTTC. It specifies CASSMSAGGYNEQFF.

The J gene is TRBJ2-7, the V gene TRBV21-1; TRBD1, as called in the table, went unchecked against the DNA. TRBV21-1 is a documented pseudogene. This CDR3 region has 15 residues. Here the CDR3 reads CASSIRDRSVYEQYF. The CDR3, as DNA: TGTGCCAGCAGCATCCGGGACAGGTCCGTCTACGAGCAGTACTTC.

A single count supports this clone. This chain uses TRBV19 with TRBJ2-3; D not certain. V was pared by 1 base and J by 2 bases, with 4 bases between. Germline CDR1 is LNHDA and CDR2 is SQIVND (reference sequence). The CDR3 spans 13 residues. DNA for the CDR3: TGTGCCAGTAGTATAGGGATCACAGATACGCAGTATTTT. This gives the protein CASSIGITDTQYF.

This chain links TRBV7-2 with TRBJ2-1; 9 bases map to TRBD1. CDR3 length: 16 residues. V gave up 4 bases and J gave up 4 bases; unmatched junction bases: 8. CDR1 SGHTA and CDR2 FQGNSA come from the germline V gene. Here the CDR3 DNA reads TGTGCCAGCAGCTACCAACCGGGACAGGGTTACAATGAGCAGTTCTTC. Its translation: CASSYQPGQGYNEQFF.

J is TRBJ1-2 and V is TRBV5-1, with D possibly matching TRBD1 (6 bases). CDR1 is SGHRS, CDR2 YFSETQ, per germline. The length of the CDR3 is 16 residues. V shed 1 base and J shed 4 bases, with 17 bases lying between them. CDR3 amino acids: CASSLLQGPNIYGYTF. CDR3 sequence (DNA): TGCGCCAGCAGCTTGTTGCAGGGGCCGAATATCTATGGCTACACCTTC.

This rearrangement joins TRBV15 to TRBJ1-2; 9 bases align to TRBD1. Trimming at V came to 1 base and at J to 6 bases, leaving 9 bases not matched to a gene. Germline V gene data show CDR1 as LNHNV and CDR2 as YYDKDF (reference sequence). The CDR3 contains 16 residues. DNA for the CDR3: TGTGCCACCAGCAGAGGAGGGACAGGGAGTCTCCATGGCTACACCTTC. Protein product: CATSRGGTGSLHGYTF.

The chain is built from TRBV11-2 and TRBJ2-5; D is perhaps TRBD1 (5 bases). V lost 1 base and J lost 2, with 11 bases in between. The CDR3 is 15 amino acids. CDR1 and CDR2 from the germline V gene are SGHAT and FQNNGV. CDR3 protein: CASSLGTGAQETQYF. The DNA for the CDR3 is TGTGCCAGCAGCTTAGGCACAGGAGCACAAGAGACCCAGTACTTC.

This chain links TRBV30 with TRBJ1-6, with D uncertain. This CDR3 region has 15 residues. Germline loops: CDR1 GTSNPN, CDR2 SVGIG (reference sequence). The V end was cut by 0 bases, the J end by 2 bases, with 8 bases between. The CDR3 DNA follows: TGTGCCTGGAGTGTGGCGGGAACCTATAATTCACCCCTCCACTTT. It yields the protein CAWSVAGTYNSPLHF. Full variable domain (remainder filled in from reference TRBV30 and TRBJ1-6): SQTIHQWPATLVQPVGSPLSLECTVEGTSNPNLYWYRQAAGRGLQLLFYSVGIGQISSEVPQNLSASRPQDRQFILSSKKLLLSDSGFYLCAWSVAGTYNSPLHFGNGTRLTVT.

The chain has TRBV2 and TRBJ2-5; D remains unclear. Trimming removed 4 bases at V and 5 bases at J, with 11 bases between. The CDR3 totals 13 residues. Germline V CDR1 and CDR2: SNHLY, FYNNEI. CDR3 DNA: TGTGCCAGCAGTGGCCGGCTAGGGGAGACCCAGTACTTC. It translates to CASSGRLGETQYF.

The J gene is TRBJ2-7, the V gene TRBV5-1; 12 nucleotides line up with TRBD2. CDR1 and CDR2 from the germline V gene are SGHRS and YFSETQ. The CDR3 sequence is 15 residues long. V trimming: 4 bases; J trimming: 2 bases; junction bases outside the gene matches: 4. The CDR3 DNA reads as TGCGCCAGCAGCCAGACTAGCGGGAGAGCCTACGAGCAGTACTTC. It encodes CASSQTSGRAYEQYF.

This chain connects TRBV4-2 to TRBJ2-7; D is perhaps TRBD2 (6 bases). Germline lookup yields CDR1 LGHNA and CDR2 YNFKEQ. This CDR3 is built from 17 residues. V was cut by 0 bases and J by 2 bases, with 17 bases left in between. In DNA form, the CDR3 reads TGTGCCAGCAGCCAAGAAAGAGGAATAGCGGATACCTACGAGCAGTACTTC. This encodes CASSQERGIADTYEQYF.